This passage covers 16 T cell receptor beta chains from one sample sequenced in a study of radiotherapy plus CTLA-4 blockade in lung cancer. The protocol was immunoSEQ multiplex PCR, while the TCRdb copy is restricted to in-frame clones and leaves out a portion. The top ten hold around 8.8% of the sample, which has about 51,000 clones, about four fifths seen once. The sample in question was peripheral blood, obtained from a patient treated with radiotherapy plus ipilimumab. Receptors originate from a human donor with non-small cell lung cancer who had a complete response to radiotherapy plus ipilimumab.

This chain joins TRBV18 and TRBJ2-5; 8 nucleotides line up with TRBD1. CDR3 length: 16 amino acids. The J segment lost 5 bases and the V segment lost 0 bases, leaving 8 bases of the junction unmatched. Germline CDR1 and CDR2: KGHSH and LQKENI. The CDR3 region has the DNA TGTGCCAGCTCACCACCGGGACAGGTTATGGGGGAGACCCAGTACTTC. Translating it yields CASSPPGQVMGETQYF. The complete variable domain, with remaining parts taken from reference TRBV18 and TRBJ2-5, reads NAGVMQNPRHLVRRRGQEARLRCSPMKGHSHVYWYRQLPEEGLKFMVYLQKENIIDESGMPKERFSAEFPKEGPSILRIQQVVRGDSAAYFCASSPPGQVMGETQYFGPGTRLLVL.

The CDR3 nucleotides read TGTGCCAGCAGTGCAGGGGGGCCACAAGAGACCCAGTACTTC. Translating gives CASSAGGPQETQYF. The chain carries TRBV6-5 and TRBJ2-5; TRBD1 is a possible D gene (7 bases). V was cut by 5 bases and J by 2 bases, with 12 bases left in between. The CDR3 is 14 residues long. From germline, CDR1 is MNHEY and CDR2 SVGAGI.

CDR3 region: CASSQGRDSPSYNEQFF. The CDR3 nucleotides are TGCGCCAGCAGCCAAGGGCGGGACTCCCCATCCTACAATGAGCAGTTCTTC. V and J are TRBV4-3 and TRBJ2-1, with a tentative D call TRBD2 (6 bases). The CDR3 loop spans 17 amino acids. CDR1 is LGHNA and CDR2 is YSLEER in the germline V gene. Between the trimmed V and J ends, which lost 1 base and 1 base, there was a span of 14 bases.

This sequence joins TRBV6-1 and TRBJ2-1, with TRBD1 identical over 9 bases. This CDR3 has 17 amino acids. CDR1 is MNHNS and CDR2 is SASEGT in the germline V gene. The J segment lost 6 bases and the V segment lost 4 bases, leaving 13 bases of the junction unmatched. Here the CDR3 DNA reads TGTGCCAGCAGTGTCGGCCATAGGGACAGGGTGGGCAATGAGCAGTTCTTC. Its translation is CASSVGHRDRVGNEQFF.

The V and J genes are TRBV19 and TRBJ2-4, with 8 bases matching TRBD1. V lost 5 bases, J lost 6 bases, and 9 bases stayed unmatched. The CDR3 is 15 amino acids. CDR1 is LNHDA and CDR2 is SQIVND in the germline V gene (reference sequence). CDR3 amino acids: CASSAPGGAGNIQYF. The CDR3 coding sequence is TGTGCCAGTAGTGCGCCAGGGGGCGCGGGAAACATTCAGTACTTC.

This sequence joins TRBV6-5 and TRBJ1-5, with a possible D match to TRBD1 (5 bases). The CDR3 contains 15 residues. Germline-derived CDR1 and CDR2 are MNHEY and SVGAGI. Deletions cut 2 bases from V and 7 bases from J, with 15 bases between. The DNA of the CDR3 is TGTGCCAGCAGTTACGACAGAACCCTAGGCCAGCCCCAGCATTTT. This gives the protein CASSYDRTLGQPQHF.

The chain joins TRBV11-2 to TRBJ2-6; tentatively, D is TRBD2 (5 bases). Germline values: CDR1 SGHAT, CDR2 FQNNGV. The CDR3 runs to 14 residues. Trimming stripped 6 bases from V and 2 bases from J, with 8 bases between. The CDR3 loop is CASRDWAGANVLTF. In DNA, the CDR3 is TGTGCCAGCAGGGACTGGGCTGGGGCCAACGTCCTGACTTTC.

This clone turned up a few times. CDR3 nucleotides: TGTGCCAGCAGCCCAGGCCCCCGCGACACCGGGGAGCTGTTTTTT. Protein: CASSPGPRDTGELFF. The gene calls are TRBV13 and TRBJ2-2; D unclear. V lost 5 bases to trimming and J lost 3 bases, with 13 bases between them. Germline CDR1 and CDR2: PRHDT and FYEKMQ (reference sequence). The CDR3 covers 15 residues.

The chain recombines TRBV9 with TRBJ2-5; 7 bases are a match to TRBD2. From germline, CDR1 is SGDLS and CDR2 YYNGEE. The V and J ends lost 0 bases and 5 bases, in that order; junction bases with no gene match: 10. This CDR3 region has 16 residues. CDR3 sequence: CASSVVEGGPWETQYF. The CDR3 DNA is TGTGCCAGCAGCGTAGTTGAGGGAGGGCCCTGGGAGACCCAGTACTTC.

This clone was seen a few times. V usage is TRBV5-8 and J usage is TRBJ1-5, with a possible D match to TRBD1 (5 bases). Trimming removed 0 bases from V and 5 bases from J, with 12 bases in between. The CDR3 is made up of 15 amino acids. CDR1 and CDR2 from the germline V gene are SGHTS and YDEGEE. The CDR3 loop reads CASSLAGGTHQPQHF. The CDR3 nucleotides are TGTGCCAGCAGCTTGGCCGGAGGGACCCATCAGCCCCAGCATTTT.

The chain is built from TRBV19 and TRBJ1-5; tentative D call: TRBD1 (5 bases). Germline CDR1 reads LNHDA; CDR2 reads SQIVND (reference sequence). The V and J ends lost 6 bases and 0 bases respectively, with 15 bases between them. The CDR3 has 16 residues. CDR3 nucleotides: TGTGCCAGTAGAAGGGGTAGCCTTCTTAGCAATCAGCCCCAGCATTTT. This sequence encodes CASRRGSLLSNQPQHF.

This clone was seen once. This chain uses TRBV9 with TRBJ2-2; TRBD2 matches at 8 bases. This CDR3 comprises 16 residues. Per the germline V gene, CDR1 is SGDLS and CDR2 is YYNGEE. V shed 3 bases and J 6 bases; nucleotides not matched to a gene: 10. The CDR3 is CASSAIRGGGPGELFF. The DNA of the CDR3 is TGTGCCAGCAGCGCCATCAGGGGCGGGGGGCCCGGGGAGCTGTTTTTT.

V and J are TRBV7-2 and TRBJ2-6; unclear D gene. The CDR3 has 15 residues. The V end was cut by 5 bases, the J end by 4 bases, with 12 bases between. CDR1 is SGHTA, CDR2 FQGNSA, per germline. The CDR3 reads CASSAGLAGANVLTF. As DNA, the CDR3 is TGTGCCAGCAGCGCAGGCCTCGCCGGGGCCAACGTCCTGACTTTC. The full variable domain, with the rest looked up from reference TRBV7-2 and TRBJ2-6, is GAGVSQSPSNKVTEKGKDVELRCDPISGHTALYWYRQSLGQGLEFLIYFQGNSAPDKSGLPSDRFSAERTGGSVSTLTIQRTQQEDSAVYLCASSAGLAGANVLTFGAGSRLTVL.

The gene calls are TRBV7-2 and TRBJ1-2; the D gene is possibly TRBD1 (5 bases). The V end was cut by 5 bases, the J end by 4 bases, with 14 bases between. This CDR3 contains 14 residues. CDR1 and CDR2 from the germline V gene are SGHTA and FQGNSA. The CDR3 coding sequence is TGTGCCAGCAGCCCCCGGACAAGCAGCTATGGCTACACCTTC. It encodes CASSPRTSSYGYTF.

This chain joins TRBV11-2 and TRBJ1-2, with 9 nucleotides matching TRBD1. V dropped 0 bases and J dropped 7; count of bases not matched to a gene: 9. Germline CDR1 reads SGHAT; CDR2 reads FQNNGV. The CDR3 is 16 residues long. The CDR3 reads CASSLDPGTGWGGYTF. The CDR3 DNA reads TGTGCCAGCAGCTTAGATCCCGGGACAGGGTGGGGTGGCTACACCTTC.

CDR3 coding DNA: TGTGCCAGCAGCTCCCAGGGCATAACCGGGGAGCTGTTTTTT. It codes for CASSSQGITGELFF. The chain recombines TRBV7-6 with TRBJ2-2; a possible D gene is TRBD1 (5 bases). V was clipped by 4 bases and J by 5 bases, with 11 bases between them. CDR3 size: 14 residues. From germline, CDR1 is SGHVS and CDR2 FNYEAQ.